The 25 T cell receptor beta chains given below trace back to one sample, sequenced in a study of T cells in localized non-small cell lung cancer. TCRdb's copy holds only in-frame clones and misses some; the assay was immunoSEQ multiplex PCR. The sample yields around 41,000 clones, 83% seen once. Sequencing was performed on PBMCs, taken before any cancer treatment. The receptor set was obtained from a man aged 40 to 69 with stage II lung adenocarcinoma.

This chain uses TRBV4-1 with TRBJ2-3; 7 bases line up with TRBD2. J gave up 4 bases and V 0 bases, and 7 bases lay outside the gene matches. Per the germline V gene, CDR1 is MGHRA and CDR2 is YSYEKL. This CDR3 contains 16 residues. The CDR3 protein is CASSQDERGFADTQYF. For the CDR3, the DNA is TGCGCCAGCAGCCAAGACGAGCGGGGTTTCGCAGATACGCAGTATTTT.

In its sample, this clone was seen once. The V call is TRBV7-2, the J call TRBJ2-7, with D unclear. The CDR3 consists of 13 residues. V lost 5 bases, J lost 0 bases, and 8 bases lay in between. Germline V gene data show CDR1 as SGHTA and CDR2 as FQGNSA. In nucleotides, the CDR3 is TGTGCCAGCAGCCTCGGAGCCTCCTACGAGCAGTACTTC. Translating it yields CASSLGASYEQYF.

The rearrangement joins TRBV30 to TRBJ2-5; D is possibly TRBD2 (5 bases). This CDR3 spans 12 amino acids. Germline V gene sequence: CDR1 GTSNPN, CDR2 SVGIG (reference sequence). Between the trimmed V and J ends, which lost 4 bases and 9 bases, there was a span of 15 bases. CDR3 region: CAWTRDERAQYF. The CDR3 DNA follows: TGTGCCTGGACCCGGGATGAGAGGGCCCAGTACTTC.

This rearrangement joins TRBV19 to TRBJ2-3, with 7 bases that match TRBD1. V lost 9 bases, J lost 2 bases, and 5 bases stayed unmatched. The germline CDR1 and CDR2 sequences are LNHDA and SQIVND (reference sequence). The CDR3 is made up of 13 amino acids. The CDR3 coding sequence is TGTGCCAGCCGGACAGGTTCCACAGATACGCAGTATTTT. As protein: CASRTGSTDTQYF.

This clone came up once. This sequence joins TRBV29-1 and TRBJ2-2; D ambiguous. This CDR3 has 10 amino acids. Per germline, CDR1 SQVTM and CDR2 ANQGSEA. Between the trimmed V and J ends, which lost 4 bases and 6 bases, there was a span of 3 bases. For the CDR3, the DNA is TGCAGCGTTGTCTCCGGGGAGCTGTTTTTT. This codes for CSVVSGELFF.

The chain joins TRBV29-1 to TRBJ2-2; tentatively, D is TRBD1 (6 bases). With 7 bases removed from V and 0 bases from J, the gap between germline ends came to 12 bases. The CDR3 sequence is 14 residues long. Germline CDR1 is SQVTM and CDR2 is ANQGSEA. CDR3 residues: CSAARGTNTGELFF. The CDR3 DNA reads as TGCAGCGCCGCCAGGGGAACGAACACCGGGGAGCTGTTTTTT.

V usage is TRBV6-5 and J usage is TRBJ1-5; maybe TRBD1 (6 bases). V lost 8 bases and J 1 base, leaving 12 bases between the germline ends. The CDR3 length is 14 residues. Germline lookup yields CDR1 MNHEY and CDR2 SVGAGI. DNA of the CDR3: TGTGCCAGCTGGGGCGGGACAAGCAATCAGCCCCAGCATTTT. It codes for CASWGGTSNQPQHF.

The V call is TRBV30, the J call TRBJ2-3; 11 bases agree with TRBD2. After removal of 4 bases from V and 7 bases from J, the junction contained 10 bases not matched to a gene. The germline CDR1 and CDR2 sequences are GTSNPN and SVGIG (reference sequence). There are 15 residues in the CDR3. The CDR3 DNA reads TGTGCCTGGACCACCTCCGGGACTAGCGGTAATACGCAGTATTTT. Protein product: CAWTTSGTSGNTQYF. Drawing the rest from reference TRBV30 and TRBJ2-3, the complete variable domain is SQTIHQWPATLVQPVGSPLSLECTVEGTSNPNLYWYRQAAGRGLQLLFYSVGIGQISSEVPQNLSASRPQDRQFILSSKKLLLSDSGFYLCAWTTSGTSGNTQYFGPGTRLTVL.

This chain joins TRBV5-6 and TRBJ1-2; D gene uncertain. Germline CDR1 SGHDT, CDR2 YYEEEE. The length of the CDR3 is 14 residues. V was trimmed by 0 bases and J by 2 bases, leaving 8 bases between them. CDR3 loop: CASSLVGENYGYTF. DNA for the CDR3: TGTGCCAGCAGCTTGGTAGGAGAGAACTATGGCTACACCTTC. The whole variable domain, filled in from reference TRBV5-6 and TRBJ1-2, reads DAGVTQSPTHLIKTRGQQVTLRCSPKSGHDTVSWYQQALGQGPQFIFQYYEEEERQRGNFPDRFSGHQFPNYSSELNVNALLLGDSALYLCASSLVGENYGYTFGSGTRLTVV.

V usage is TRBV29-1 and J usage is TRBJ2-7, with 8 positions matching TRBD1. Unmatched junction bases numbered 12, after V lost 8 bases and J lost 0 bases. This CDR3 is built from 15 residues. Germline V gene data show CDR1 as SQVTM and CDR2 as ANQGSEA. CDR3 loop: CSFTYRQGISYEQYF. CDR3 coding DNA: TGCAGCTTCACCTACAGACAGGGGATCTCCTACGAGCAGTACTTC.

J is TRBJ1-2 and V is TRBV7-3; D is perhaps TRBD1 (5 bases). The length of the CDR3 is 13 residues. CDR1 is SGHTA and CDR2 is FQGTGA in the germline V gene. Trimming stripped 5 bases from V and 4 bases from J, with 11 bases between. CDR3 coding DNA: TGTGCCAGCAGCCTTGAGGGGACCTATGGCTACACCTTC. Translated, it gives CASSLEGTYGYTF.

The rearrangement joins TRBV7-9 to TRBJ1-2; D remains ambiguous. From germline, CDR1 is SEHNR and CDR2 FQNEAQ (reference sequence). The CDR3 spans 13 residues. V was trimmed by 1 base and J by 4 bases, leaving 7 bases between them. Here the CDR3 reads CASSLEQVYGYTF. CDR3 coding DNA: TGTGCCAGCAGCTTAGAGCAGGTCTATGGCTACACCTTC.

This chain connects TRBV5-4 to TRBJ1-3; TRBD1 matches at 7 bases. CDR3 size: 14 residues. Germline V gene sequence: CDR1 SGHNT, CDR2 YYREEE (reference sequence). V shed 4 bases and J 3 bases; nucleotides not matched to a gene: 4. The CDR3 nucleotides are TGTGCCAGCAGCGCACAGGGGAGTGGAAACACCATATATTTT. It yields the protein CASSAQGSGNTIYF.

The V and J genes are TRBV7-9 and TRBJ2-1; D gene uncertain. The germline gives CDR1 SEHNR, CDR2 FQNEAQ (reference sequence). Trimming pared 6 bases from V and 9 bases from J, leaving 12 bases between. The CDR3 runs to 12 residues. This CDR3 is CASSPTTGEQFF. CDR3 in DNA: TGTGCCAGCAGTCCAACGACGGGTGAGCAGTTCTTC.

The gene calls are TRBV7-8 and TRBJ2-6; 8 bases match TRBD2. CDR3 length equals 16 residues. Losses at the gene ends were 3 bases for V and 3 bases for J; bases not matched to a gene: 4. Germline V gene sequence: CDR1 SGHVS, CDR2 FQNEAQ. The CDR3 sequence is CASSFHSGDGANVLTF. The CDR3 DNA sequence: TGTGCCAGCAGCTTCCATAGCGGGGATGGGGCCAACGTCCTGACTTTC.

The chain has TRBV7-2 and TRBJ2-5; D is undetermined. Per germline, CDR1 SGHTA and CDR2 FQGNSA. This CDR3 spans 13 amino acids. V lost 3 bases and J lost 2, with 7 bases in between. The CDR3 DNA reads TGTGCCAGCAGCTTTTCCGGGCAAGAGACCCAGTACTTC. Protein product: CASSFSGQETQYF.

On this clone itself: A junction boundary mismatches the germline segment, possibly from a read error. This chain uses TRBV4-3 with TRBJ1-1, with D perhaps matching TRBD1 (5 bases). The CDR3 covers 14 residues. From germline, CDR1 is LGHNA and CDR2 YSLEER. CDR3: CASSQDGGLTEAFF. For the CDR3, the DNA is TGCGCCAGCAGTCAAGATGGGGGTCTCACTGAAGCTTTCTTT.

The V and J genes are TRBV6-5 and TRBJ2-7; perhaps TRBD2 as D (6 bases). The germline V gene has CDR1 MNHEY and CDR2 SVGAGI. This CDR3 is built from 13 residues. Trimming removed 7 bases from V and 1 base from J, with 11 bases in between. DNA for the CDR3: TGTGCCAGCACTCGCGGGGTATCCTACGAGCAGTACTTC. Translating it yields CASTRGVSYEQYF.

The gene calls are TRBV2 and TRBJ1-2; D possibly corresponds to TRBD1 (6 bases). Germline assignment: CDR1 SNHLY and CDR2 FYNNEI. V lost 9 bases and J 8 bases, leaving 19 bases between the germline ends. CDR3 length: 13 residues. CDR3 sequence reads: CASRPWGARGYTF. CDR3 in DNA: TGTGCCAGTCGCCCGTGGGGGGCACGGGGCTACACCTTC.

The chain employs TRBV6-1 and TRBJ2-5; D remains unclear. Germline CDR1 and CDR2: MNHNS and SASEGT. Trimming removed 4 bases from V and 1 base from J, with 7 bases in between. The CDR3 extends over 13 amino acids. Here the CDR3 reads CASSARIQETQYF. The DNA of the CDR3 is TGTGCCAGCAGTGCCCGGATCCAAGAGACCCAGTACTTC.

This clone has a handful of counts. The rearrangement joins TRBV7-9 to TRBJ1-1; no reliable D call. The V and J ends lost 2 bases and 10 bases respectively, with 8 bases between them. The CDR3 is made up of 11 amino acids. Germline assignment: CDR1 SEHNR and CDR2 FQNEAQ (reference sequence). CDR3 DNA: TGTGCCAGCAGCTTAACTCTAGGAGCTTTCTTT. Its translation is CASSLTLGAFF.

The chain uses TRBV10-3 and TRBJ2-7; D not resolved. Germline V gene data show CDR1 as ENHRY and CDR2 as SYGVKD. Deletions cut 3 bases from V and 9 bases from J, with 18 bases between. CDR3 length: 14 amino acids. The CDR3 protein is CAISDPGPELRQYF. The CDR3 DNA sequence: TGTGCCATCAGTGACCCCGGGCCGGAGCTGCGGCAGTACTTC.

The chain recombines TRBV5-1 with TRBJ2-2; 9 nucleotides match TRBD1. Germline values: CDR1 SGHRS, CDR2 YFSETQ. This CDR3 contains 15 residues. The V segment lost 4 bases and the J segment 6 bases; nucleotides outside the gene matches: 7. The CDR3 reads CASSPDRGFPGELFF. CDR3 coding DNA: TGCGCCAGCAGCCCGGACAGGGGATTCCCCGGGGAGCTGTTTTTT.

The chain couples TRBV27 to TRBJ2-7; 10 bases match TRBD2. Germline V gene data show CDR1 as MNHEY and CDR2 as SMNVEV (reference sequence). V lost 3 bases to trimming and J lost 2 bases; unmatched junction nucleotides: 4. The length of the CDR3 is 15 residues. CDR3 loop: CASSFERGGPYEQYF. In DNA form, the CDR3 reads TGTGCCAGCAGTTTCGAGCGGGGGGGCCCCTACGAGCAGTACTTC.

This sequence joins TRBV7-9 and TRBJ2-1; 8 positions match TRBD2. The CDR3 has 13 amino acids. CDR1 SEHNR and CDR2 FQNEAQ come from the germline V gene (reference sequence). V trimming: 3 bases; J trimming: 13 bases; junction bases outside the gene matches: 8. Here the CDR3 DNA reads TGTGCCAGCAGCTTCACTAGCGGAGCCCACCAGTTCTTC. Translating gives CASSFTSGAHQFF.